This record covers a single TCR beta chain. The data stem from a study of T cell responses to AZD1222 COVID-19 vaccine. There are 12 residues in the CDR3. Germline V gene data show CDR1 as SGHTA and CDR2 as FQGNSA. V lost 5 bases and J lost 8, with 9 bases in between. Using immunoSEQ multiplex PCR, the repertoire was profiled, and TCRdb retains in-frame clones only, with some absent. This table has 90,000 to 120,000 clones, roughly 93% appearing once. The receptor comes from an adult in good health. Sequenced here: peripheral blood, sampled on day 0 of AZD1222 vaccination. The chain combines TRBV7-2 with TRBJ1-4; D may be TRBD1 (6 bases). The CDR3 DNA reads TGTGCCAGCAGCCTACAGGGAGAAAAACTGTTTTTT. Amino acids: CASSLQGEKLFF. Full variable domain (outside the CDR3, taken from reference TRBV7-2 and TRBJ1-4): GAGVSQSPSNKVTEKGKDVELRCDPISGHTALYWYRQSLGQGLEFLIYFQGNSAPDKSGLPSDRFSAERTGGSVSTLTIQRTQQEDSAVYLCASSLQGEKLFFGSGTQLSVL.